This T cell receptor beta chain comes out of a study of T cells after yellow fever vaccination (dated by TCRdb to the late 2010s). Context from the whole study: The SMART-Seq v4 Ultra Low Input RNA kit was used to prepare libraries from fractions with low cell numbers. To track T-cell clones before and after primary and booster YFV17D yellow fever vaccination, bulk TCR alpha and beta repertoires were sequenced longitudinally. Two healthy male donors, one aged 18 to 29 and one aged 30 to 39 years, made up the cohort. Bulk PBMC replicates and cell subsets were isolated from blood drawn at multiple timepoints before and after both primary and secondary immunization. Here is what the overall study found, with its caveats: Computational filtering was needed because FACS-sorted repertoires could contain abundant contaminating clonotypes from the bulk population. After the booster, most of the clones that had expanded following primary vaccination were detected again (roughly 96% of CD4 and around 90% of CD8), which suggests that memory was broadly maintained. A small share of clonotypes was detected in both CD4 and CD8 compartments, with the overlap likely arising from convergent recombination. The secondary T-cell response was found to be weaker but faster than the primary response, with a peak reached on day 5 rather than on day 15. Because the study included only a couple of donors, the extent to which the findings can be generalized is limited.

As for this clonotype: Its antigen remains unidentified. No quality values exist for individual bases; no much larger clone is one base distant.

The CDR3 goes from the cysteine to the phenylalanine over 14 residues. Only CDR3 DNA is held: 42 bases, read in frame from base 1. V loses 0 bases of germline sequence and J loses 9 bases, and the interval between the two ends is 13 bases. The germline V gene sets CDR1 to LGHNA and CDR2 to YSLEER. The reads were generated on an Illumina NovaSeq 6000. TCR cDNA was synthesized by 5'RACE template switching, which introduced a universal primer site and unique molecular identifiers. Priming for cDNA synthesis came from both the TCR alpha and TCR beta constant segments. Libraries were amplified in two PCR steps, with sample barcodes and sequencing adapters added in the second step. Sequencing of the libraries was done on either Illumina HiSeq 2500 (2x100 bp) or NovaSeq (2x150 bp). Per the original workflow: MIGEC was used to demultiplex reads and collapse the reads into UMI consensus sequences, and MiXCR was used for V(D)J alignment. Vaccine-responding clonotypes were identified with edgeR using replicate PBMC samples, with FDR below 0.01 and a log2 fold change above 5 up to day 15 being required. Bulk clonotypes were assigned CD4 or CD8 identity according to which sequenced CD4 or CD8 repertoire held them at higher abundance. Using fastp at Q25 and MiXCR, TCRdb reprocessed the public reads and kept productive beta chains. Records with the same CDR3 protein are collapsed into one entry carrying the most frequent genes and DNA. These V and J calls derive from TCRdb rather than the authors' analysis. The sample table records about 320,000 distinct CDR3 sequences; roughly a tenth of these occur just once. The ten largest make up 3.3% of the sample.

The treatment or condition tag for this specimen amounts to: live attenuated yellow fever vaccine strain. PBMCs were isolated from peripheral blood using a standard Ficoll-Paque protocol. CD4 and CD8 T-cell fractions were isolated with Dynabeads CD4 and CD8 positive selection kits. RNA was extracted with TriZol from bulk PBMCs, CD4 and CD8 fractions, and dextramer-positive and dextramer-negative fractions. The receptor was isolated from a man younger than 30 who received the YFV17D yellow fever vaccine. The rearranged segments are TRBV4-3 and TRBJ2-3; no D gene can be assigned with confidence. The sequenced sample was CD4+ T cells sorted from PBMCs, obtained 45 days after the yellow fever booster vaccination. The CDR3 has the sequence CASSQDQHRATQYF. The sequenced DNA is TGCGCCAGCAGCCAAGATCAGCACAGAGCGACGCAGTATTTT.